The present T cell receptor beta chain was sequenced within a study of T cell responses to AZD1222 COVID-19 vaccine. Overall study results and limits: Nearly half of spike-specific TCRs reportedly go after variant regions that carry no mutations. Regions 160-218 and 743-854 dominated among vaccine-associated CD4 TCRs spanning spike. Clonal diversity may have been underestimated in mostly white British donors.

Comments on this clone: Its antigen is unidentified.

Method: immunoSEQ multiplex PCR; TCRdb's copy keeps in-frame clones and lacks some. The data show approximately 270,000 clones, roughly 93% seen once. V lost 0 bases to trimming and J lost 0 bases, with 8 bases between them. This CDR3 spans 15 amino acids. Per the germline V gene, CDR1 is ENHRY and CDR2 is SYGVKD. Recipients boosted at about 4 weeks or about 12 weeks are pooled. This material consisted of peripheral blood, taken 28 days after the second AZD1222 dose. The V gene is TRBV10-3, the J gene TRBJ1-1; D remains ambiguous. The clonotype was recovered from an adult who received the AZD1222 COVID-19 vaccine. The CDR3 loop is CAISESEVLNTEAFF. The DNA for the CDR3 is TGTGCCATCAGTGAGTCTGAGGTTCTGAACACTGAAGCTTTCTTT.